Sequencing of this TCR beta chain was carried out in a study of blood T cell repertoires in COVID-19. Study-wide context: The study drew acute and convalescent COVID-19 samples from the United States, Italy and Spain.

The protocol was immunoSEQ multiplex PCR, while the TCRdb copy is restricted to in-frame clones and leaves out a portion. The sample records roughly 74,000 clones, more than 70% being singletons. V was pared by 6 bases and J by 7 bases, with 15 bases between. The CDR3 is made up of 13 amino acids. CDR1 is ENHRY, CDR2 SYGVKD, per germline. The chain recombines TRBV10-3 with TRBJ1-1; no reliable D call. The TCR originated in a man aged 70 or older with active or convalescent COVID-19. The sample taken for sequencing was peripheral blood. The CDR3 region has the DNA TGTGCCATCAGCCGGGAAGTAAACGTTGAAGCTTTCTTT. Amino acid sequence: CAISREVNVEAFF.